Each of the 4 T cell receptor beta chains below was sequenced from the same sample in a study of cytomegalovirus exposure and HLA in healthy donors. Use of 60 Vbeta and 13 Jbeta primers characterized the PCR. Repertoires were generated with immunoSEQ multiplex PCR, while TCRdb's copy carries only in-frame clones and drops some. The table lists some 180,000 clones, roughly 78% of them singletons. Input material: PBMCs. The receptors here all came from a woman in her 30s in good health and CMV-seronegative.

This chain joins TRBV9 and TRBJ1-2; 11 bases fit TRBD1. Germline CDR1 and CDR2: SGDLS and YYNGEE. The length of the CDR3 is 13 residues. J was trimmed by 8 bases and V by 3 bases; bases with no gene match: 3. CDR3 loop: CASSAGTGGGYTF. The CDR3 nucleotides read TGTGCCAGCAGCGCCGGGACAGGGGGAGGCTACACCTTC.

This chain links TRBV7-9 with TRBJ1-1, with 8 positions matching TRBD1. The CDR3 contains 14 residues. V dropped 1 base and J dropped 6; count of bases not matched to a gene: 4. CDR1 and CDR2 from the germline V gene are SEHNR and FQNEAQ (reference sequence). The CDR3 sequence: CASSLGDRRAEAFF. The CDR3 DNA reads as TGTGCCAGCAGCTTAGGGGACAGGAGGGCTGAAGCTTTCTTT.

The chain uses TRBV6-5 and TRBJ1-2; maybe TRBD1 (6 bases). From germline, CDR1 is MNHEY and CDR2 SVGAGI. The V gene lost 6 bases and the J gene lost 5 bases, with 16 bases spanning the gap. This CDR3 is built from 14 residues. The DNA of the CDR3 is TGTGCCAGCAGGGAGGGGGGGGATCGGTATGGCTACACCTTC. Its translation: CASREGGDRYGYTF.

This sequence joins TRBV11-1 and TRBJ1-2, with 9 bases identical to TRBD1. This CDR3 contains 17 residues. Trimming took 3 bases from V and 2 from J; bases not matched to a gene: 10. CDR1 and CDR2 from the germline V gene are SGHAT and FQDESV (reference sequence). CDR3 coding DNA: TGTGCCAGCAGCTTCAACCCCCGGGACAGGGACAACTATGGCTACACCTTC. Translation gives CASSFNPRDRDNYGYTF.